The 26 T cell receptor beta chains below all came from one sample that was sequenced in a study of T-cell memory formation after mild COVID-19. One entry per CDR3 protein results from TCRdb running MiXCR on the 5' RACE reads. The data show hundreds of thousands of distinct CDR3 sequences, with roughly 20% seen just once and 9% to 15% held by the top ten. What was sequenced was PBMCs or a T cell subset sorted from them (not recorded which). These receptors came from an adult woman who had mild COVID-19 (a few samples of this study predate the infection). Cell type and time point are not known.

This chain uses TRBV30 with TRBJ1-2; the match to TRBD1 covers 8 bases. This CDR3 is 13 amino acids long. Germline CDR1 is GTSNPN and CDR2 is SVGIG (reference sequence). V trimming: 5 bases; J trimming: 6 bases; junction bases outside the gene matches: 8. The CDR3 spells CAWEPGTGDGYTF. CDR3 in DNA: TGTGCCTGGGAGCCCGGGACAGGTGATGGCTACACCTTC.

This chain links TRBV30 with TRBJ2-3, with D possibly TRBD2 on 7 matching bases. From germline, CDR1 is GTSNPN and CDR2 SVGIG (reference sequence). CDR3 length: 16 residues. The germline V and J ends were trimmed by 2 bases and 3 bases, with 18 bases remaining between them. CDR3 loop: CAWSWWGGQGTDTQYF. CDR3 nucleotide sequence: TGTGCCTGGAGTTGGTGGGGGGGCCAGGGGACAGATACGCAGTATTTT.

The chain couples TRBV13 to TRBJ2-7; 12 nucleotides agree with TRBD2. The CDR3 spans 16 residues. Germline CDR1 PRHDT, CDR2 FYEKMQ (reference sequence). Trimming took 6 bases from V and 0 from J; bases not matched to a gene: 6. The CDR3 bases are TGTGCCAGCAGTCGACCGGGACTAGCGGGCTCCTACGAGCAGTACTTC. Residues: CASSRPGLAGSYEQYF.

There are a few counts of this clonotype. The chain is built from TRBV3-1 and TRBJ2-3; TRBD2 might be the D (6 bases). V lost 1 base, J lost 0 bases, and 11 bases lay in between. Looked up from germline, CDR1 is LGHDT and CDR2 is YNNKEL (reference sequence). This CDR3 has 16 amino acids. CDR3 residues: CASSQVSLASTDTQYF. The DNA of the CDR3 is TGTGCCAGCAGCCAAGTTTCACTAGCTAGCACAGATACGCAGTATTTT.

This sequence joins TRBV5-1 and TRBJ2-3; perhaps TRBD2 as D (5 bases). With 0 bases removed from V and 0 bases from J, the gap between germline ends came to 23 bases. The CDR3 length is 20 residues. The germline V gene has CDR1 SGHRS and CDR2 YFSETQ. The CDR3 DNA follows: TGCGCCAGCAGCTTGGTCGGGGTGGAAGGCTCCTCTTCTAGCACAGATACGCAGTATTTT. Translation gives CASSLVGVEGSSSSTDTQYF. Based on the CDR3 plus reference TRBV5-1 and TRBJ2-3, the full variable domain is KAGVTQTPRYLIKTRGQQVTLSCSPISGHRSVSWYQQTPGQGLQFLFEYFSETQRNKGNFPGRFSGRQFSNSRSEMNVSTLELGDSALYLCASSLVGVEGSSSSTDTQYFGPGTRLTVL.

The V gene is TRBV5-6, the J gene TRBJ2-1, with 11 bases that match TRBD2. The J segment lost 3 bases and the V segment lost 5 bases, leaving 4 bases of the junction unmatched. This CDR3 is 15 amino acids long. From germline, CDR1 is SGHDT and CDR2 YYEEEE. This chain's CDR3 is CASRLAGVFYNEQFF. In DNA form, the CDR3 reads TGTGCCAGCAGACTAGCGGGAGTATTCTACAATGAGCAGTTCTTC.

This clonotype was observed a handful of times. This chain joins TRBV7-6 and TRBJ2-7; D is possibly TRBD1 or TRBD2 (6 bases each). This CDR3 comprises 15 residues. Between the trimmed V and J ends, which lost 1 base and 3 bases, there was a span of 13 bases. Germline V gene lookup returns CDR1 SGHVS and CDR2 FNYEAQ. DNA of the CDR3: TGTGCCAGCAGCTTAGAGTCGGGGGCCATCTACGAGCAGTACTTC. Its translation is CASSLESGAIYEQYF.

The CDR3 here is CASSYLQGPHYEQYF. The CDR3 region has the DNA TGTGCCAGCAGCTACTTACAGGGTCCTCACTACGAGCAGTACTTC. The chain combines TRBV5-6 with TRBJ2-7; weak D call: TRBD1 (6 bases). Germline assignment: CDR1 SGHDT and CDR2 YYEEEE. The length of the CDR3 is 15 residues. V gave up 3 bases and J gave up 3 bases, with 16 bases separating them.

This clonotype was picked up a small number of times. This chain links TRBV7-9 with TRBJ1-2; the match to TRBD1 covers 7 bases. The V gene's germline CDR1 is SEHNR and CDR2 FQNEAQ (reference sequence). The CDR3 totals 16 residues. After removal of 0 bases from V and 0 bases from J, the junction contained 4 bases not matched to a gene. The CDR3 protein is CASSLAFGTANYGYTF. The DNA of the CDR3 is TGTGCCAGCAGCTTAGCATTTGGGACAGCTAACTATGGCTACACCTTC.

This clonotype has just a few counts. This sequence joins TRBV27 and TRBJ2-7; 8 bases map to TRBD1. CDR3 length: 13 amino acids. CDR1 and CDR2 from the germline V gene are MNHEY and SMNVEV (reference sequence). V lost 6 bases, J lost 2 bases, and 3 bases stayed unmatched. The CDR3 protein is CASRLGQAYEQYF. CDR3 in DNA: TGTGCCAGCAGGCTGGGACAGGCCTACGAGCAGTACTTC.

This clonotype was detected only once. The rearrangement links TRBV30 to TRBJ1-5; D not certain. The length of the CDR3 is 13 residues. V was shortened by 5 bases and J by 11 bases, with 19 bases between the two germline ends. The germline CDR1 and CDR2 sequences are GTSNPN and SVGIG (reference sequence). The CDR3 region has the DNA TGTGCCTGGGATTCCAGGACCGGTCGGGCCCAGCATTTT. It specifies CAWDSRTGRAQHF. Complete variable domain (other parts from reference TRBV30 and TRBJ1-5): SQTIHQWPATLVQPVGSPLSLECTVEGTSNPNLYWYRQAAGRGLQLLFYSVGIGQISSEVPQNLSASRPQDRQFILSSKKLLLSDSGFYLCAWDSRTGRAQHFGDGTRLSIL.

In its sample, this clonotype was seen once. The genes are TRBV18 and TRBJ2-2; D might be TRBD1 or TRBD2, each matching 5 bases. Trimming took 4 bases from V and 0 from J, leaving 15 bases between them. CDR3 length: 17 amino acids. The V gene's germline CDR1 is KGHSH and CDR2 LQKENI. CDR3 in amino acids: CASSLLAGTSNTGELFF. The CDR3 bases are TGTGCCAGCTCACTTTTGGCAGGGACCTCGAACACCGGGGAGCTGTTTTTT.

For this clonotype: One junction end does not reproduce the germline sequence, and a read error may be involved. The chain is built from TRBV9 and TRBJ2-1; D might be TRBD2 (7 bases). The CDR3 runs 16 residues. Germline V CDR1 and CDR2: SGDLS, YYNGEE. The CDR3 DNA sequence: TGTGCCAGCAGCGCCGAAGGGGGGGAAAGCTACCATGAGCAGTTCTTC. It is translated as CASSAEGGESYHEQFF.

There are a few counts of this clonotype. The V and J genes are TRBV6-6 and TRBJ2-7, with 9 positions matching TRBD2. Germline values: CDR1 MNHNY, CDR2 SVGAGI (reference sequence). J gave up 5 bases and V 8 bases, and 10 bases lay outside the gene matches. This CDR3 is 14 amino acids long. CDR3: CASVLASGNHEQYF. In DNA form, the CDR3 reads TGTGCCAGCGTCTTGGCTAGCGGGAACCACGAGCAGTACTTC.

There are a few counts of this clonotype. The chain uses TRBV9 and TRBJ1-2, with D tentatively TRBD1 (5 bases). Trimming stripped 3 bases from V and 5 bases from J, with 11 bases between. The germline V gene has CDR1 SGDLS and CDR2 YYNGEE. The CDR3 is 13 amino acids. CDR3 nucleotide sequence: TGTGCCAGCAGCGAGGGAGGGGAGTATGGCTACACCTTC. Its translation is CASSEGGEYGYTF.

The V call is TRBV7-9, the J call TRBJ2-2; D may be TRBD2 (7 bases). CDR1 is SEHNR, CDR2 FQNEAQ, per germline (reference sequence). The CDR3 runs 15 residues. The V and J ends lost 6 bases and 5 bases respectively, with 16 bases between them. The CDR3 sequence is CASRESGGRTGELFF. In DNA, the CDR3 is TGTGCCAGCAGGGAATCGGGGGGCCGTACCGGGGAGCTGTTTTTT.

This rearrangement joins TRBV7-8 to TRBJ1-2; 7 bases are shared with TRBD1. The V gene's germline CDR1 is SGHVS and CDR2 FQNEAQ. The CDR3 is 18 residues long. The trim removed 1 base at V and 2 bases at J, leaving 13 bases unmatched. This chain's CDR3 is CASSLESSLTGLNYGYTF. The CDR3 DNA reads TGTGCCAGCAGCTTAGAGTCCTCCTTGACAGGGCTAAACTATGGCTACACCTTC.

The CDR3 protein is CASSWSRDRGEYGYTF. CDR3 coding DNA: TGTGCCAGCAGCTGGTCCCGGGACAGGGGTGAATATGGCTACACCTTC. The chain couples TRBV7-6 to TRBJ1-2; 10 bases are shared with TRBD1. Germline V CDR1 and CDR2: SGHVS, FNYEAQ. J was trimmed by 5 bases and V by 4 bases; bases with no gene match: 10. This CDR3 comprises 16 residues.

This clonotype was seen ten or more times. The chain couples TRBV5-1 to TRBJ2-5, with D perhaps matching TRBD2 (6 bases). Germline V CDR1 and CDR2: SGHRS, YFSETQ. Trimming removed 6 bases from V and 5 bases from J, with 17 bases in between. The CDR3 covers 14 residues. CDR3 protein: CASTEGRLGETQYF. CDR3 sequence (DNA): TGCGCCAGCACGGAGGGACGGCTCGGGGAGACCCAGTACTTC.

The rearrangement links TRBV20-1 to TRBJ2-2, with unresolved D. Trimming stripped 0 bases from V and 8 bases from J, with 10 bases between. Germline loops: CDR1 DFQATT, CDR2 SNEGSKA (reference sequence). This CDR3 has 13 residues. The CDR3 sequence is CSARDSWEGELFF. As DNA, the CDR3 is TGCAGTGCTAGAGATTCTTGGGAAGGGGAGCTGTTTTTT.

The V and J genes are TRBV7-8 and TRBJ2-1; TRBD1 agrees at 9 bases. V shed 1 base, J shed 0 bases, and the junction held 1 base outside the gene matches. The CDR3 has 16 amino acids. Per germline, CDR1 SGHVS and CDR2 FQNEAQ. CDR3 sequence reads: CASSLGTGDSYNEQFF. The CDR3, as DNA: TGTGCCAGCAGCTTAGGGACAGGGGACTCCTACAATGAGCAGTTCTTC.

The rearrangement joins TRBV5-5 to TRBJ2-1; 7 bases agree with TRBD2. CDR3 length: 16 amino acids. The V segment lost 0 bases and the J segment 3 bases; nucleotides outside the gene matches: 6. Germline assignment: CDR1 SGHKS and CDR2 YYEKEE (reference sequence). The CDR3 here is CASSLASGNLYNEQFF. The CDR3 coding sequence is TGTGCCAGCAGCTTGGCGAGCGGGAACCTCTACAATGAGCAGTTCTTC.

This rearrangement joins TRBV2 to TRBJ2-7, with a tentative D call TRBD1 (6 bases). V was shortened by 8 bases and J by 2 bases, with 13 bases between the two germline ends. The CDR3 runs to 13 residues. Germline V gene lookup returns CDR1 SNHLY and CDR2 FYNNEI. In nucleotides, the CDR3 is TGTGCCAGCGGACCAGGGGCAGCCTACGAGCAGTACTTC. Translating it yields CASGPGAAYEQYF. Complete variable domain (other parts from reference TRBV2 and TRBJ2-7): EPEVTQTPSHQVTQMGQEVILRCVPISNHLYFYWYRQILGQKVEFLVSFYNNEISEKSEIFDDQFSVERPDGSNFTLKIRSTKLEDSAMYFCASGPGAAYEQYFGPGTRLTVT.

This rearrangement joins TRBV19 to TRBJ2-7, with D possibly being TRBD2 (5 bases). Germline CDR1 reads LNHDA; CDR2 reads SQIVND (reference sequence). This CDR3 region has 15 residues. Trimming removed 6 bases at V and 0 bases at J, with 15 bases between. The CDR3 is CASSPVSGYSYEQYF. The CDR3 bases are TGTGCCAGTAGCCCAGTTTCGGGGTACTCCTACGAGCAGTACTTC.

This clonotype was recorded a few times. V and J are TRBV2 and TRBJ2-2; 7 bases are a match to TRBD1. J lost 3 bases, V lost 3 bases, and 4 bases had no gene match. Germline V CDR1 and CDR2: SNHLY, FYNNEI. There are 15 residues in the CDR3. The CDR3 DNA follows: TGTGCCAGCAGTGACCGGGACAGTTACACCGGGGAGCTGTTTTTT. It is translated as CASSDRDSYTGELFF.

With respect to this clonotype: One end of the junction does not line up with germline, which may come from a read error. CDR3 sequence reads: CASSQTSGGTQYF. CDR3 coding DNA: TGTGCTAGCAGCCAGACTAGCGGTGGGACCCAGTACTTC. The chain employs TRBV7-7 and TRBJ2-5; 9 bases are shared with TRBD2. This CDR3 comprises 13 residues. CDR1 is SSHAT, CDR2 FNYEAQ, per germline (reference sequence).